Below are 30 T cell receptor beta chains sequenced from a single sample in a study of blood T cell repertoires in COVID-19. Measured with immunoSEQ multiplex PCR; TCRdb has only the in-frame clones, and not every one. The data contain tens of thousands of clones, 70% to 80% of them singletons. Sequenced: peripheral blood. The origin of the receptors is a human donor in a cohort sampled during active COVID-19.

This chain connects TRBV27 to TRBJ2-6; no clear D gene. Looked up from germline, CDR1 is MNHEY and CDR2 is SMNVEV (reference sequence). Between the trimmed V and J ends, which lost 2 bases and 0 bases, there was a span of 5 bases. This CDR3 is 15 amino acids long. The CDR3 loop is CASSLTGSGANVLTF. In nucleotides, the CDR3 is TGTGCCAGCAGTTTAACGGGCTCTGGGGCCAACGTCCTGACTTTC. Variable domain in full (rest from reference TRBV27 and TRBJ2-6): EAQVTQNPRYLITVTGKKLTVTCSQNMNHEYMSWYRQDPGLGLRQIYYSMNVEVTDKGDVPEGYKVSRKEKRNFPLILESPSPNQTSLYFCASSLTGSGANVLTFGAGSRLTVL.

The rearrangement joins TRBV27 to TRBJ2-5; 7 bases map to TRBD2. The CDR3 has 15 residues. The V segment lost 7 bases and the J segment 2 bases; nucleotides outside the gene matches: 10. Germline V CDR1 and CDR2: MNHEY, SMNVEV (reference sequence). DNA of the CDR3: TGTGCCAGCAAGTTTGGGCCTAGCGGACAAGAGACCCAGTACTTC. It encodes CASKFGPSGQETQYF.

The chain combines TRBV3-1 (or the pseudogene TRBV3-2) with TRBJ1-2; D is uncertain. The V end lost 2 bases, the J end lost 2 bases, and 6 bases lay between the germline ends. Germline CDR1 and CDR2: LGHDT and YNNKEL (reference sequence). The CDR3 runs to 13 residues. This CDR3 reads CASSQNRNYGYTF. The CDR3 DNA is TGTGCCAGCAGCCAAAACAGAAACTATGGCTACACCTTC.

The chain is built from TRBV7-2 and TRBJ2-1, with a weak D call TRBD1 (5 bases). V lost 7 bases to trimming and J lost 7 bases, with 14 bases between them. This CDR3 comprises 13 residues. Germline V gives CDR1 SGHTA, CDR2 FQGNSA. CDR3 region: CASTNRRSNEQFF. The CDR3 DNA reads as TGTGCCAGCACCAACAGGCGGTCTAATGAGCAGTTCTTC.

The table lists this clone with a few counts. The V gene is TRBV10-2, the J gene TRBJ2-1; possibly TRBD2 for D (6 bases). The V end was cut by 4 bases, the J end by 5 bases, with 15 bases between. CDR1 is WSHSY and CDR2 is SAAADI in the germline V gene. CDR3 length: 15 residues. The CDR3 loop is CASSGDGSAHNEQFF. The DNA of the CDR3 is TGCGCCAGCAGTGGGGACGGGAGCGCCCACAATGAGCAGTTCTTC.

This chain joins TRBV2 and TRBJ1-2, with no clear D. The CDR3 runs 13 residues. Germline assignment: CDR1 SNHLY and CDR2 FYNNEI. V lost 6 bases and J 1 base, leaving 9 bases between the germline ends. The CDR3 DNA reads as TGTGCCAGCAGAGTGACATATAACTATGGCTACACCTTC. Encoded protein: CASRVTYNYGYTF.

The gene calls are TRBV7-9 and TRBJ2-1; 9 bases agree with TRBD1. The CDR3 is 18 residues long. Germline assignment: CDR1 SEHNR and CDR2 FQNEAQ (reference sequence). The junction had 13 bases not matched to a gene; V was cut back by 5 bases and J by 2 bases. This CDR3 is CASSPRGQGTGPYNEQFF. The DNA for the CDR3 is TGTGCCAGCAGCCCTAGGGGACAGGGAACTGGCCCCTACAATGAGCAGTTCTTC.

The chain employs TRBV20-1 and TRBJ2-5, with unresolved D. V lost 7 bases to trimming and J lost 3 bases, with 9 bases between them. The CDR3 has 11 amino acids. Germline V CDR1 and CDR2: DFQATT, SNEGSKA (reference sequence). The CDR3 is CSGANKETQYF. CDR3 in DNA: TGCAGTGGTGCAAACAAAGAGACCCAGTACTTC.

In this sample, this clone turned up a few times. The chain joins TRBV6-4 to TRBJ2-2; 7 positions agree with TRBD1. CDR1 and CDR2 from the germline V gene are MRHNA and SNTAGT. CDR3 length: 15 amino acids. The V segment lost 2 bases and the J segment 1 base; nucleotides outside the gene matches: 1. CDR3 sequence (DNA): TGTGCCAGCAGTGACAGGGGGCTGAACACCGGGGAGCTGTTTTTT. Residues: CASSDRGLNTGELFF.

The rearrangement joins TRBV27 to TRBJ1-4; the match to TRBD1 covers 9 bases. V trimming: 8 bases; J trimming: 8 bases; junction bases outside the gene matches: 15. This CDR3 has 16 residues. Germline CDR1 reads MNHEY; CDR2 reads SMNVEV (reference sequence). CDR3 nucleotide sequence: TGTGCCAGCGGGTCCATAACCGGGACAGGGAGGGAAAAACTGTTTTTT. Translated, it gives CASGSITGTGREKLFF.

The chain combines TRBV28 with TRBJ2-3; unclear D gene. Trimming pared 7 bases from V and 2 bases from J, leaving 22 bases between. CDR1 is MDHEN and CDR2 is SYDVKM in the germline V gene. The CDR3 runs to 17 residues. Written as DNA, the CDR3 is TGTGCCAGCATTAGCTCGTTAGCTTCTGAGCCCACAGATACGCAGTATTTT. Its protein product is CASISSLASEPTDTQYF.

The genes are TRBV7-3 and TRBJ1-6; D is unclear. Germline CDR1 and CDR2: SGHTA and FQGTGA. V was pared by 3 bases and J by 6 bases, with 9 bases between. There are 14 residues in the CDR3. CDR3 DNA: TGTGCCAGCAGCTTGGGAGGGTTTAATTCACCCCTCCACTTT. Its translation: CASSLGGFNSPLHF. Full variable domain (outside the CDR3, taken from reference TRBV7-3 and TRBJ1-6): GAGVSQTPSNKVTEKGKYVELRCDPISGHTALYWYRQSLGQGPEFLIYFQGTGAADDSGLPNDRFFAVRPEGSVSTLKIQRTERGDSAVYLCASSLGGFNSPLHFGNGTRLTVT.

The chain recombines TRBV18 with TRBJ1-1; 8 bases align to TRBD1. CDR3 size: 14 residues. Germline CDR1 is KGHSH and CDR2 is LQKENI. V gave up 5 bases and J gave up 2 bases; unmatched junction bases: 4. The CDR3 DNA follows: TGTGCCAGCTCAGCCGGGACAGGTAACACTGAAGCTTTCTTT. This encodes CASSAGTGNTEAFF.

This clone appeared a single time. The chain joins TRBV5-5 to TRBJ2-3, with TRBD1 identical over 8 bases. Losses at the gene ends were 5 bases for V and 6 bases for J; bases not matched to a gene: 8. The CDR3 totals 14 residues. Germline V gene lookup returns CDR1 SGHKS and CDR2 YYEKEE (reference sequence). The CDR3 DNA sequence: TGTGCCAGCAGTCCCAGGGGGCAAGGGGATACGCAGTATTTT. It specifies CASSPRGQGDTQYF.

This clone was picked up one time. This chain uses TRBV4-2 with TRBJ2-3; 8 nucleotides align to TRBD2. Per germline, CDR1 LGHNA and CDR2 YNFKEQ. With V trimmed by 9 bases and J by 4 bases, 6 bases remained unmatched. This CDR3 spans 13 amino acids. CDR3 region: CASLGGASDTQYF. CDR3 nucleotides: TGTGCCAGTCTCGGGGGGGCCTCAGATACGCAGTATTTT.

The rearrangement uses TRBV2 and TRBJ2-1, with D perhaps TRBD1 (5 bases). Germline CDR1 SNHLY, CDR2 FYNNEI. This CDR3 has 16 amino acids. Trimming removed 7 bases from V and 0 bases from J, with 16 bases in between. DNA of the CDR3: TGTGCCAGCACCAAAGACAGCGCCAGCTCCTACAATGAGCAGTTCTTC. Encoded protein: CASTKDSASSYNEQFF.

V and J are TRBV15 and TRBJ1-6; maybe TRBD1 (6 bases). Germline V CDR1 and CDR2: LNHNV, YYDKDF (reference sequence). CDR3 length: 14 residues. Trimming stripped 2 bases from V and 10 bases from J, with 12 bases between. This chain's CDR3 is CATSRRTVPSPLHF. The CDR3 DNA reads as TGTGCCACCAGCAGAAGGACAGTTCCATCACCCCTCCACTTT. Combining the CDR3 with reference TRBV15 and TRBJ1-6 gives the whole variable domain DAMVIQNPRYQVTQFGKPVTLSCSQTLNHNVMYWYQQKSSQAPKLLFHYYDKDFNNEADTPDNFQSRRPNTSFCFLDIRSPGLGDTAMYLCATSRRTVPSPLHFGNGTRLTVT.

The CDR3 nucleotides read TGTGCCAGCAGCGTAGCTACTAGCGGGGGACGACAAGAGACCCAGTACTTC. This codes for CASSVATSGGRQETQYF. The chain carries TRBV9 and TRBJ2-5; the match to TRBD2 covers 11 bases. The CDR3 has 17 residues. V shed 0 bases, J shed 2 bases, and the junction held 6 bases outside the gene matches. Germline V CDR1 and CDR2: SGDLS, YYNGEE.

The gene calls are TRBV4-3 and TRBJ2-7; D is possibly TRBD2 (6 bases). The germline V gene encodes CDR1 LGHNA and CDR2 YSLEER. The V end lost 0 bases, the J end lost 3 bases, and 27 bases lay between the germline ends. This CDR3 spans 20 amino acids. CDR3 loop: CASSQEWYQGGKELDYEQYF. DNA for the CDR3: TGCGCCAGCAGCCAAGAGTGGTATCAGGGCGGGAAAGAGCTAGACTACGAGCAGTACTTC.

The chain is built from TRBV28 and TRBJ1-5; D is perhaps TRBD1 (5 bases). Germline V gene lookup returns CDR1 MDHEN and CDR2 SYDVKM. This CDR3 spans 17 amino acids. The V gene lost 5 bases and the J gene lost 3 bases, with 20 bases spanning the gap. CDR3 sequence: CASSHPPPIQDNQPQHF. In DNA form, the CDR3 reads TGTGCCAGCAGTCATCCCCCCCCCATACAGGACAATCAGCCCCAGCATTTT.

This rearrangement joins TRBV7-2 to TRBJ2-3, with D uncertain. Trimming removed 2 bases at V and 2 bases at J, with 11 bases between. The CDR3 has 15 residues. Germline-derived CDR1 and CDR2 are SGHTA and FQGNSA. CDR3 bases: TGTGCCAGCAGCTTACGCGAGTTATACACAGATACGCAGTATTTT. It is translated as CASSLRELYTDTQYF. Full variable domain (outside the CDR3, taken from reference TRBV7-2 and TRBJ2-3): GAGVSQSPSNKVTEKGKDVELRCDPISGHTALYWYRQSLGQGLEFLIYFQGNSAPDKSGLPSDRFSAERTGGSVSTLTIQRTQQEDSAVYLCASSLRELYTDTQYFGPGTRLTVL.

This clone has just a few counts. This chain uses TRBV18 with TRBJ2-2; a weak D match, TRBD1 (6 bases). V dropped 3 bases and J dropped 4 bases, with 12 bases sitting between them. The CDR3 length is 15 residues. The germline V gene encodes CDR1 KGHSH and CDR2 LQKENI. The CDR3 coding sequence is TGTGCCAGCTCACCCCTTAACAGGGCCACCGGGGAGCTGTTTTTT. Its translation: CASSPLNRATGELFF. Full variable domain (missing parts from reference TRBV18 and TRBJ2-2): NAGVMQNPRHLVRRRGQEARLRCSPMKGHSHVYWYRQLPEEGLKFMVYLQKENIIDESGMPKERFSAEFPKEGPSILRIQQVVRGDSAAYFCASSPLNRATGELFFGEGSRLTVL.

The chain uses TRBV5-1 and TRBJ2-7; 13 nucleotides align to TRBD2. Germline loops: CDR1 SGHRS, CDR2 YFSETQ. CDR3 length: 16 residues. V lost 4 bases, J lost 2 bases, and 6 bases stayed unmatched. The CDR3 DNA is TGCGCCAGCAGCGGAGGGACTAGCGGGGCAACCTACGAGCAGTACTTC. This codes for CASSGGTSGATYEQYF.

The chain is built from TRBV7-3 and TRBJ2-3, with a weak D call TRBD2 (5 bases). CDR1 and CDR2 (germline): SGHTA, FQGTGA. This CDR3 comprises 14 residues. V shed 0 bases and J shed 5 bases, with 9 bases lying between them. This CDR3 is CASSLTVAGDTQYF. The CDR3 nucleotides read TGTGCCAGCAGCTTAACCGTTGCGGGAGATACGCAGTATTTT.

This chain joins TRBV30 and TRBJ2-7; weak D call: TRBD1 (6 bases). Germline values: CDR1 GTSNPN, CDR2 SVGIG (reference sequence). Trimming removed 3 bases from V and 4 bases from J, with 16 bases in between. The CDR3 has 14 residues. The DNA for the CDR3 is TGTGCCTGGAGGGTACGGCAGGGGCGGTACGAGCAGTACTTC. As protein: CAWRVRQGRYEQYF.

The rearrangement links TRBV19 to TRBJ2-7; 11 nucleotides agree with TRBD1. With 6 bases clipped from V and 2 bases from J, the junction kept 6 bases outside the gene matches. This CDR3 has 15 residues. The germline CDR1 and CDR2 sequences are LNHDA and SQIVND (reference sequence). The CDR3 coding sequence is TGTGCCAGTAGCTCTAGGACAGGGGGCACCTACGAGCAGTACTTC. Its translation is CASSSRTGGTYEQYF.

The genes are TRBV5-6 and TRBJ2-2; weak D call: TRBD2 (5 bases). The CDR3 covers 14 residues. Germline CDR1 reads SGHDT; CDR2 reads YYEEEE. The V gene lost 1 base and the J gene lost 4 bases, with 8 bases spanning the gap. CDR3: CASSLNEGTGELFF. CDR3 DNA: TGTGCCAGCAGCTTGAATGAGGGCACCGGGGAGCTGTTTTTT.

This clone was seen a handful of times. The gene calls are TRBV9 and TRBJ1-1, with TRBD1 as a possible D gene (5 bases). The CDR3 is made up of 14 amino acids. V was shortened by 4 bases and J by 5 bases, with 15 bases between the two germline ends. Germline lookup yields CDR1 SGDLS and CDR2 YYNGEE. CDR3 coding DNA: TGTGCCAGCAGCCTTCTCAGGGAAGGAACTGAAGCTTTCTTT. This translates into CASSLLREGTEAFF.

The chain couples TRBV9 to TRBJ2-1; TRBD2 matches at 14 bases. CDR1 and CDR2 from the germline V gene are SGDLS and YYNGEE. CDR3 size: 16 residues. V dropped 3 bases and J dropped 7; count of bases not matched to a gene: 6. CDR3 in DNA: TGTGCCAGCAGCGGCGGACTAGCGGGGGGAATTAATGAGCAGTTCTTC. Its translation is CASSGGLAGGINEQFF.

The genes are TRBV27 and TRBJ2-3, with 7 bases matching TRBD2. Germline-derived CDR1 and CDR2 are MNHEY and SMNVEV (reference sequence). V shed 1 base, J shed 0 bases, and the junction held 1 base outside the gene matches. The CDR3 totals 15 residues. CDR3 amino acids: CASSLWRESTDTQYF. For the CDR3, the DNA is TGTGCCAGCAGTTTATGGCGGGAGAGCACAGATACGCAGTATTTT.